A selection of T cell receptor beta chains follows, all from one sample in a study of T-cell reconstitution after alpha-beta-depleted transplantation in children. TCRdb reprocessed the PCR reads via MiXCR and lists one record per CDR3 protein. In the table there are about 460,000 distinct CDR3 sequences, about an eighth of which are singletons. The sequences come from PBMCs, mostly from graft donor cells, collected 180 days after TCRalphabeta/CD19-depleted stem cell transplant. Receptor source: a female patient between 2 and 15 years old who had a stem cell transplant for aplastic anemia, so the T cells may come from the graft donor. CDR3s include the opening cysteine and the closing phenylalanine or tryptophan. The order of the fields is V gene, clone size, D gene, J gene, CDR3 DNA, CDR3 protein. D genes are given only for firm matches. The size entry is marked missing in some rows and otherwise reads once, few, many or a size class.

>TRBV5-1|many|TRBD2|TRBJ2-1
TGCGCCAGCAGCTCGGGGGGACTAGCGGGAGGTAATGAGCAGTTCTTC
CASSSGGLAGGNEQFF
>TRBV7-8|many|-|TRBJ1-2
TGTGCCAGCGATCCGACAGATGCAGTATCCGGCTACACCTTC
CASDPTDAVSGYTF
>TRBV21-1|few|-|TRBJ2-5
TGTGCCAGCAGCAAAGTTTTCTGTCCAACGAGAGAGACCCAGTACTTC
CASSKVFCPTRETQYF
>TRBV5-1|few|-|TRBJ2-2
TGCGCCAGCAGCTTGTCAGGGCTCGGGGAGCTGTTTTTT
CASSLSGLGELFF
>TRBV24-1|-|TRBD2|TRBJ2-1
TGTGCCACCAGTGATCCCACAGCGGGAGCATACAATGAGCAGTTCTTC
CATSDPTAGAYNEQFF
>TRBV29-1|many|-|TRBJ2-2
TGCAGCGTTGAGAACGGGGTCGGGGAGCTGTTTTTT
CSVENGVGELFF
>TRBV6-5|few|-|TRBJ1-1
TGTGCCAGCAGTTCCCCTGGGGGGGACACTGAAGCTTTCTTT
CASSSPGGDTEAFF
>TRBV5-1|once|TRBD1|TRBJ1-1
TGCGCCAGCAGCTTCTATGTAATTACAGGGGGACAATCCTCCACTGAAGCTTTCTTT
CASSFYVITGGQSSTEAFF
>TRBV7-9|few|TRBD1|TRBJ2-5
TGTGCCAGCAGCCCCGGGTACGGGACAGGGGACCCAGAGACCCAGTACTTC
CASSPGYGTGDPETQYF
>TRBV29-1|many|TRBD1|TRBJ2-7
TGCAGCGCCCGGGACAGTAACTACGAGCAGTACTTC
CSARDSNYEQYF
>TRBV20-1|few|-|TRBJ2-1
TGCAGTGCTAGAGATCTAAGGGTATGGTTTAATGAGCAGTTCTTC
CSARDLRVWFNEQFF
>TRBV7-2|-|-|TRBJ1-2
TGTGCCAGCAGCTTAGCGGCAGGGATAAACTATGGCTACACCTTC
CASSLAAGINYGYTF
>TRBV7-9|-|-|TRBJ1-2
TGTGCCAGCAGCTTAGCTTCCGGCAGAGTTAGGTATGGCTACACCTTC
CASSLASGRVRYGYTF
>TRBV20-1|-|TRBD2|TRBJ2-3
TGCAGTGCTAATCAGGGACTAGCGGGACGAGGAGATACGCAGTATTTT
CSANQGLAGRGDTQYF
>TRBV20-1|-|-|TRBJ2-1
TGCAGTGCGAGGAACACTGCCTCTTACAACAATGAGCAGTTCTTC
CSARNTASYNNEQFF
>TRBV6-2/TRBV6-3|-|TRBD1|TRBJ2-1
TGTGCCAGCAGTTACCCGGCAGGGGGCATCGACAATGAGCAGTTCTTC
CASSYPAGGIDNEQFF
>TRBV7-8|few|TRBD1|TRBJ1-1
TGTGCCAGCAGCCCCCATACAGGGGATATCACTGAAGCTTTCTTT
CASSPHTGDITEAFF
>TRBV4-2|many|TRBD2|TRBJ2-1
TGTGCCAGCAGCCAGGGGACTAGCGGGAGCATGGAGCCGTTCTTC
CASSQGTSGSMEPFF
>TRBV4-3|few|-|TRBJ2-7
TGCGCCAGCAGCGGGACTTGGAGTGGGAGTAGCGAGCAGTACTTC
CASSGTWSGSSEQYF
>TRBV4-1|few|TRBD1|TRBJ1-4
TGCGCCAGCAGCCAAGGCTCGACAGGGGTTAAAAAACTGTTTTTT
CASSQGSTGVKKLFF
>TRBV11-3|-|-|TRBJ1-1
TGTGCCAGCAGCTCCGGGGGCGCGACCACTGAAGCTTTCTTT
CASSSGGATTEAFF
>TRBV4-3|few|TRBD2|TRBJ2-3
TGCGCCAGCAGCCAAGGCAGACTAGCGGGGTACCTCGGCACAGATACGCAGTATTTT
CASSQGRLAGYLGTDTQYF